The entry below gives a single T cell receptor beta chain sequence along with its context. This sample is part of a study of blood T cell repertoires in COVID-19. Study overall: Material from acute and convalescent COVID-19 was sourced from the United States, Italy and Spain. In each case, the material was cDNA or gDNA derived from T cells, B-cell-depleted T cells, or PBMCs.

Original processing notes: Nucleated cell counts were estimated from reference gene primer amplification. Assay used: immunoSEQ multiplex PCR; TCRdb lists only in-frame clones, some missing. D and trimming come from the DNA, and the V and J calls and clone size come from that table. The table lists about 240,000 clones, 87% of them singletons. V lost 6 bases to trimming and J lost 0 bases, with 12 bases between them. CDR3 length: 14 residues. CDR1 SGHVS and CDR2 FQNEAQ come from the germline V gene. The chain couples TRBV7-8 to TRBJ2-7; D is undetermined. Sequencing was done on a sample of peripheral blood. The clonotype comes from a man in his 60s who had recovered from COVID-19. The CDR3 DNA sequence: TGTGCCAGCAGTTTTACGGGTCTCTCCTACGAGCAGTACTTC. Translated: CASSFTGLSYEQYF. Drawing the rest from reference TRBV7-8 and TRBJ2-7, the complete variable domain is GAGVSQSPRYKVAKRGQDVALRCDPISGHVSLFWYQQALGQGPEFLTYFQNEAQLDKSGLPSDRFFAERPEGSVSTLKIQRTQQEDSAVYLCASSFTGLSYEQYFGPGTRLTVT.